The 8 T cell receptor beta chains given below trace back to one sample, sequenced in a study of blood T cell repertoires in COVID-19. Sequencing was performed with immunoSEQ multiplex PCR; in TCRdb, only in-frame clones are kept and a portion is missing. Of roughly 250,000 clones in the sample, 85% to 90% are singletons; the top ten hold less than 0.9%. Sequences were obtained from PBMCs or T cells enriched from blood (not recorded which). These receptors were obtained from a man in his forties or fifties who had been exposed to COVID-19.

The rearrangement joins TRBV9 to TRBJ2-2; TRBD1 matches at 7 bases. This CDR3 spans 17 amino acids. The germline gives CDR1 SGDLS, CDR2 YYNGEE. With V trimmed by 1 base and J by 1 base, 7 bases remained unmatched. The CDR3 DNA sequence: TGTGCCAGCAGCGTATTCTCGACAGGGTTGAACACCGGGGAGCTGTTTTTT. This codes for CASSVFSTGLNTGELFF. The full variable domain, with the rest looked up from reference TRBV9 and TRBJ2-2, is DSGVTQTPKHLITATGQRVTLRCSPRSGDLSVYWYQQSLDQGLQFLIQYYNGEERAKGNILERFSAQQFPDLHSELNLSSLELGDSALYFCASSVFSTGLNTGELFFGEGSRLTVL.

This chain connects TRBV28 to TRBJ1-3; 9 bases are a match to TRBD1. Germline V gene sequence: CDR1 MDHEN, CDR2 SYDVKM. The CDR3 runs to 15 residues. With 5 bases clipped from V and 4 bases from J, the junction kept 6 bases outside the gene matches. CDR3 region: CASSLTGTGGNTIYF. The CDR3 nucleotides read TGTGCCAGCAGTCTGACCGGGACAGGGGGAAACACCATATATTTT.

This chain links TRBV28 with TRBJ2-7; 9 bases agree with TRBD2. This CDR3 spans 14 amino acids. The germline gives CDR1 MDHEN, CDR2 SYDVKM. The J segment lost 4 bases and the V segment lost 4 bases, leaving 5 bases of the junction unmatched. The CDR3 bases are TGTGCCAGCAGTTGGTATAGCGGGAGTTACGAGCAGTACGTC. This encodes CASSWYSGSYEQYV.

The sample holds one count of this clone. The V and J genes are TRBV11-2 and TRBJ1-1; perhaps TRBD1 as D (5 bases). CDR1 is SGHAT, CDR2 FQNNGV, per germline. This CDR3 contains 14 residues. Deletions cut 1 base from V and 4 bases from J, with 10 bases between. The CDR3 protein is CASSLVAGGTEAFF. CDR3 nucleotides: TGTGCCAGCAGCTTAGTCGCGGGGGGCACTGAAGCTTTCTTT.

V gene TRBV19 combines with J gene TRBJ1-1; D is perhaps TRBD1 (5 bases). V gave up 5 bases and J gave up 5 bases, with 15 bases separating them. The CDR3 consists of 14 residues. Germline V CDR1 and CDR2: LNHDA, SQIVND (reference sequence). CDR3 nucleotide sequence: TGTGCCAGTAGTCAAAGGGGACTAGGGACTGAAGCTTTCTTT. Protein sequence: CASSQRGLGTEAFF.

The CDR3 here is CASSVDTFYGYTF. The CDR3 nucleotides read TGCGCCAGCAGCGTTGACACTTTCTATGGCTACACCTTC. V usage is TRBV5-1 and J usage is TRBJ1-2; D uncertain. CDR3 size: 13 residues. Germline CDR1 SGHRS, CDR2 YFSETQ. Trimming shortened V by 4 bases and J by 4 bases, and 11 bases separated the two germline ends.

The chain employs TRBV9 and TRBJ2-2; D perhaps matches TRBD1 (5 bases). The germline CDR1 and CDR2 sequences are SGDLS and YYNGEE. Trimming cost V 3 bases and J 2 bases, with 14 bases left between them. This CDR3 has 16 residues. CDR3 bases: TGTGCCAGCAGCGCCCCCCGGACACTCAACACCGGGGAGCTGTTTTTT. Residues: CASSAPRTLNTGELFF.

This clone appeared once. The chain is built from TRBV7-2 and TRBJ1-1; unclear D gene. CDR3 size: 14 residues. In germline, CDR1 is SGHTA, CDR2 FQGNSA. Trimming removed 7 bases at V and 5 bases at J, with 17 bases between. DNA of the CDR3: TGTGCCAGCATCCTTGGAGGATTAGGGACTGAAGCTTTCTTT. Translating it yields CASILGGLGTEAFF.